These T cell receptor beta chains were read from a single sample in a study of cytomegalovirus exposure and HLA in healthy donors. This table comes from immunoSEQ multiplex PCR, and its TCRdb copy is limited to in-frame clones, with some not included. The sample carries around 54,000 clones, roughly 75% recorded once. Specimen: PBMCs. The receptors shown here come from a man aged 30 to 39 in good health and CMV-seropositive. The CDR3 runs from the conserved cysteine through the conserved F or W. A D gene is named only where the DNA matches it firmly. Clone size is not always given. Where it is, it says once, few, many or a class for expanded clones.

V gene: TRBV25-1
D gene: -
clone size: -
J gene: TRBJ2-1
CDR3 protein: CASSSQNEQFF
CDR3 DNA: TGTGCCAGCAGCTCTCAGAATGAGCAGTTCTTC

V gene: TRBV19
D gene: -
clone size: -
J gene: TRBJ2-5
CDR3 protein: CASSIFGRSLQETQYF
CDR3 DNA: TGTGCCAGTAGTATTTTCGGGAGAAGCCTCCAAGAGACCCAGTACTTC

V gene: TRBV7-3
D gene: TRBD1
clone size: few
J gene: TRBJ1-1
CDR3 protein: CASSATGGSDTEAFF
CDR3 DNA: TGTGCCAGCAGCGCAACAGGGGGTTCTGATACTGAAGCTTTCTTT

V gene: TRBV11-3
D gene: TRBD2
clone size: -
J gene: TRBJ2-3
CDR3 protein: CASSEGSGGPTDTQYF
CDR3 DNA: TGTGCCAGCAGCGAGGGTAGCGGGGGGCCCACAGATACGCAGTATTTT

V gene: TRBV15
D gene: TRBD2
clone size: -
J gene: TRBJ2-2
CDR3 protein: CATSSERLAGGHGTGELFF
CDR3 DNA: TGTGCCACCAGCAGCGAACGACTAGCGGGGGGGCACGGCACCGGGGAGCTGTTTTTT

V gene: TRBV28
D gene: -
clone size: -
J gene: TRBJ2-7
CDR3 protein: CASSLTGGIGGGYF
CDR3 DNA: TGTGCCAGCAGTTTAACCGGCGGAATAGGGGGGGGGTACTTC

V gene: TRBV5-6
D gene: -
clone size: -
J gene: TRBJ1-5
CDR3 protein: CASSLAGGGNQPQHF
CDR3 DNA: TGTGCCAGCAGCTTGGCCGGGGGGGGGAATCAGCCCCAGCATTTT

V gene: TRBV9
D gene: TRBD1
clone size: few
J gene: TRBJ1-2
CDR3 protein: CASSPRLQGSNYGYTF
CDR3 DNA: TGTGCCAGCAGCCCCCGTTTACAGGGGTCAAACTATGGCTACACCTTC

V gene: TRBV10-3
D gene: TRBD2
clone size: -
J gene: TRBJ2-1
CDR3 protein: CAISEWTRGNEQFF
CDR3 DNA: TGTGCCATCAGTGAGTGGACTAGGGGCAATGAGCAGTTCTTC

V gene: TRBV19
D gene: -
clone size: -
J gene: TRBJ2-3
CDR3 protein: CASSTYLGTDTQYF
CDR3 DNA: TGTGCCAGTAGTACCTACTTGGGCACAGATACGCAGTATTTT

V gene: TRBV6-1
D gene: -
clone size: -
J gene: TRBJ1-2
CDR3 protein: CASRLGGVGYGYTF
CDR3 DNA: TGTGCCAGCAGATTAGGAGGGGTTGGCTATGGCTACACCTTC

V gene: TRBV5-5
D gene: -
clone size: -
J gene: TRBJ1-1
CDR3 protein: CASSLRFQGTEAFF
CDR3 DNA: TGTGCCAGCAGCTTGAGATTCCAGGGAACTGAAGCTTTCTTT

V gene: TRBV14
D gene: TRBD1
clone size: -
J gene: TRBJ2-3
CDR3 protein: CASSQDRGKSDTQYF
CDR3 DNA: TGTGCCAGCAGTCAGGACAGGGGGAAGTCAGATACGCAGTATTTT

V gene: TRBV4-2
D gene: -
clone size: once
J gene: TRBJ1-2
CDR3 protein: CASSQPDRTNYGYTF
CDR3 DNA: TGTGCCAGCAGCCAACCAGACAGGACTAACTATGGCTACACCTTC

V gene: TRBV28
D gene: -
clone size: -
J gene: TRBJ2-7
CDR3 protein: CATGDRTDYEQYF
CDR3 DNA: TGTGCCACCGGAGATCGCACGGATTATGAGCAGTACTTC

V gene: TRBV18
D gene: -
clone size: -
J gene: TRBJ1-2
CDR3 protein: CASSPGRANYGYTF
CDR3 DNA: TGTGCCAGCTCACCGGGCAGGGCTAACTATGGCTACACCTTC

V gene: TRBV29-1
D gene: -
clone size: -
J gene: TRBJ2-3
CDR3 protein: CSVDGLDTQYF
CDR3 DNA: TGCAGCGTTGACGGGTTGGATACGCAGTATTTT

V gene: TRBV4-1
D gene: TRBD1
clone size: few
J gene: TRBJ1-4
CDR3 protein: CASSPQGTGVTGEKLFF
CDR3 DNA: TGCGCCAGCAGCCCTCAAGGTACAGGGGTAACGGGAGAAAAACTGTTTTTT

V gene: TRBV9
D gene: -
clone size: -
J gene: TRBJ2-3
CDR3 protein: CASSVAGDTDTQYF
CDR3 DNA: TGTGCCAGCAGCGTAGCCGGGGACACAGATACGCAGTATTTT

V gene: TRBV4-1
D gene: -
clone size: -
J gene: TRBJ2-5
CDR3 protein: CASSQEGPGARTQYF
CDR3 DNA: TGCGCCAGCAGCCAAGAAGGCCCCGGAGCCAGGACCCAGTACTTC

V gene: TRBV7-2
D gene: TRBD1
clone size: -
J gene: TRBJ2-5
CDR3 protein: CASRINRGRETQYF
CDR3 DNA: TGTGCCAGCAGAATAAACAGGGGGCGAGAGACCCAGTACTTC

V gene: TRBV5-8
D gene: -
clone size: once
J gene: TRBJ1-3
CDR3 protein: CASSSRTLPSGNTIYF
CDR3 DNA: TGTGCCAGCAGCTCCAGAACCTTACCCTCTGGAAACACCATATATTTT

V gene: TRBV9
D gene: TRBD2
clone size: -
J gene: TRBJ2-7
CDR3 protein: CASSVGGPGLYEQYF
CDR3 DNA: TGTGCCAGCAGCGTGGGAGGGCCGGGCCTCTACGAGCAGTACTTC

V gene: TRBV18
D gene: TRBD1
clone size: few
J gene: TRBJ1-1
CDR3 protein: CASSSPGQGNTEAFF
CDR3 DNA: TGTGCCAGCTCATCACCGGGACAGGGGAACACTGAAGCTTTCTTT

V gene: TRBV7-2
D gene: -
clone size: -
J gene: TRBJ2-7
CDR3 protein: CASSLEGPSFSYEQYF
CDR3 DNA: TGTGCCAGCAGCTTAGAGGGGCCCTCCTTTTCCTACGAGCAGTACTTC

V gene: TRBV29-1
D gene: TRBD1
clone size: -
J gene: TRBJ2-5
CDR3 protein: CSVPTGHSETQYF
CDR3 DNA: TGCAGCGTCCCGACAGGGCATTCAGAGACCCAGTACTTC

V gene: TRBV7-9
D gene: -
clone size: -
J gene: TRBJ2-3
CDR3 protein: CASSPRGVTDTQYF
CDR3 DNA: TGTGCCAGCAGCCCCCGGGGAGTCACAGATACGCAGTATTTT

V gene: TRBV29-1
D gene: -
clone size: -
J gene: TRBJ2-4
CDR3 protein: CSVRGNIQYF
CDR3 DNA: TGCAGCGTCCGGGGAAACATTCAGTACTTC

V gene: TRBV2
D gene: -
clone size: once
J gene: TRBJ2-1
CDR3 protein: CASSEVTGLSYNEQFF
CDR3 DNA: TGTGCCAGCAGTGAAGTTACGGGTCTTTCCTACAATGAGCAGTTCTTC

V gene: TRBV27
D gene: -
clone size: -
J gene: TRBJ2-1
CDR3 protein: CASSLSGGSYNEQFF
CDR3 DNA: TGTGCCAGCAGTTTATCAGGAGGGTCCTACAATGAGCAGTTCTTC

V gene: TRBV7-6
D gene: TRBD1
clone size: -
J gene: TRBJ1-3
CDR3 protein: CASSPTDRVDTIYF
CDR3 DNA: TGTGCCAGCAGCCCAACGGACAGGGTTGACACCATATATTTT

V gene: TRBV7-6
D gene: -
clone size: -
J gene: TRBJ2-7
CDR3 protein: CASSFSFDPSSYEQYF
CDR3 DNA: TGTGCCAGCAGCTTTAGTTTCGATCCGAGCTCCTACGAGCAGTACTTC

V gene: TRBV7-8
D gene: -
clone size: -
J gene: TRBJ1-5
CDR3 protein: CASSLGGQNQPQHF
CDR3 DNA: TGTGCCAGCAGCTTAGGGGGCCAAAATCAGCCCCAGCATTTT

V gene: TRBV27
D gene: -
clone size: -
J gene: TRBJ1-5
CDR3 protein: CASSLSSNQPQHF
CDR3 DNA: TGTGCCAGCAGTTTGAGTAGCAATCAGCCCCAGCATTTT

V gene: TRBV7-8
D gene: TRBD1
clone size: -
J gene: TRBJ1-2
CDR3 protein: CASSFTGTGLAYGYTF
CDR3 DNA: TGTGCCAGCAGCTTTACGGGGACAGGGCTGGCCTATGGCTACACCTTC

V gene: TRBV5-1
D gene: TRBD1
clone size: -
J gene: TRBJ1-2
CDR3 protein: CASSRDRVDGYTF
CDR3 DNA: TGCGCCAGCAGCCGGGACAGGGTGGATGGCTACACCTTC

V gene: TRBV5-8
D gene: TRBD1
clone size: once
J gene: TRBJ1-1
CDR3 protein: CASSTDRGNTEAFF
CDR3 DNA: TGTGCCAGCAGTACCGACAGGGGGAACACTGAAGCTTTCTTT